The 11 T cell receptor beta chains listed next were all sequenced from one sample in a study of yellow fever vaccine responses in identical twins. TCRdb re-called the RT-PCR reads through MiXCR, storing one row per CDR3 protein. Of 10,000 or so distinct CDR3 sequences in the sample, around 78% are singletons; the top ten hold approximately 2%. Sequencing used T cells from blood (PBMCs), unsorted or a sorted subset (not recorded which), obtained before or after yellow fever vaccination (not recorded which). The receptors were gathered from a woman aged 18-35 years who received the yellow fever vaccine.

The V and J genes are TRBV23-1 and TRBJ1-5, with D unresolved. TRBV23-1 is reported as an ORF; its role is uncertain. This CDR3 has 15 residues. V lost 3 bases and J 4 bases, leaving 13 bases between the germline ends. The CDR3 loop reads CASSQPACRNQPQHF. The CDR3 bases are TGCGCCAGCAGTCAGCCAGCCTGTCGGAATCAGCCCCAGCATTTT.

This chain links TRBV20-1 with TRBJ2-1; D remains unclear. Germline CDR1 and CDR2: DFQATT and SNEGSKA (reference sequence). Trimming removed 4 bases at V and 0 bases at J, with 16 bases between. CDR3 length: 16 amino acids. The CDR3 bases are TGCAGTGCTAAACCGACGACGGATAGCTCCTACAATGAGCAGTTCTTC. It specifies CSAKPTTDSSYNEQFF.

CDR3 nucleotide sequence: TGTGCCAGCAGCTCTTGGACAGGGGGTTCTAGCACAGATACGCAGTATTTT. Its protein product is CASSSWTGGSSTDTQYF. This rearrangement joins TRBV11-3 to TRBJ2-3, with 10 nucleotides matching TRBD1. Germline-derived CDR1 and CDR2 are SGHNT and YENEEA. Germline trimming cut 4 bases from V and 0 bases from J; bases unmatched to any gene: 7. The CDR3 is 17 amino acids. Complete variable domain (other parts from reference TRBV11-3 and TRBJ2-3): EAGVVQSPRYKIIEKKQPVAFWCNPISGHNTLYWYLQNLGQGPELLIRYENEEAVDDSQLPKDRFSAERLKGVDSTLKIQPAELGDSAVYLCASSSWTGGSSTDTQYFGPGTRLTVL.

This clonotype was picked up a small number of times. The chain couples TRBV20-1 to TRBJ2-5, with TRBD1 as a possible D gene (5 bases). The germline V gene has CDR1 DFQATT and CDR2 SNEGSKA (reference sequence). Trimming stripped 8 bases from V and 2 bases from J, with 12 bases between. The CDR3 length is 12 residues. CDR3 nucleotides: TGCAGTCCTCTGCGACAGCAAGAGACCCAGTACTTC. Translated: CSPLRQQETQYF.

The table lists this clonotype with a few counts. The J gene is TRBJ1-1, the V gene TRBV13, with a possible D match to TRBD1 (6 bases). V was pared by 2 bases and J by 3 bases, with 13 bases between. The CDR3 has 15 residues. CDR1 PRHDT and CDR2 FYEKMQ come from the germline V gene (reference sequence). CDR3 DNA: TGTGCCAGCAGCTTACGGGGGGCGGCGGACACTGAAGCTTTCTTT. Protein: CASSLRGAADTEAFF. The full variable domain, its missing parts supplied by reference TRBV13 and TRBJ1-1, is AAGVIQSPRHLIKEKRETATLKCYPIPRHDTVYWYQQGPGQDPQFLISFYEKMQSDKGSIPDRFSAQQFSDYHSELNMSSLELGDSALYFCASSLRGAADTEAFFGQGTRLTVV.

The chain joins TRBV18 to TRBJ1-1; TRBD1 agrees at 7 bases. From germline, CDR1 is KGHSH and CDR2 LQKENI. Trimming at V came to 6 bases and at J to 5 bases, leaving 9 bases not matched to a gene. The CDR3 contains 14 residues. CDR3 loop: CASSRDRVRTEAFF. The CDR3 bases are TGTGCCAGCTCCCGAGACAGGGTGAGAACTGAAGCTTTCTTT.

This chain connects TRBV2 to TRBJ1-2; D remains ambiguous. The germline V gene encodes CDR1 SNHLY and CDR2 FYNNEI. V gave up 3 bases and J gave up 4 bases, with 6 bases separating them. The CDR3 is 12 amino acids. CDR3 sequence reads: CASSDGSYGYTF. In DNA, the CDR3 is TGTGCCAGCAGTGACGGAAGCTATGGCTACACCTTC.

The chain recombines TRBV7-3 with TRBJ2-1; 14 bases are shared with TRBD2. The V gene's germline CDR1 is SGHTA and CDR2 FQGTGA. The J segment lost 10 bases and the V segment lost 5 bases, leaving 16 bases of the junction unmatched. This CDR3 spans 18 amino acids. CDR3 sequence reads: CASSQKGGTSGRDEEQFF. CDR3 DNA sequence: TGTGCCAGCAGCCAGAAGGGGGGGACTAGCGGGAGAGACGAGGAGCAGTTCTTC.

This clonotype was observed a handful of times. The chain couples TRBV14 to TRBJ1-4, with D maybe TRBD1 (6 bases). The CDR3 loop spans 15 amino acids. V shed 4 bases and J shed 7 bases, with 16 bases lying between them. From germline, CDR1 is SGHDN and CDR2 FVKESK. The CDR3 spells CASSPRTVRSEKLFF. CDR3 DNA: TGTGCCAGCAGCCCCAGGACAGTTCGGAGTGAAAAACTGTTTTTT.

The DNA for the CDR3 is TGTGCCACCAGTGACCGCGGGAGCCCTTTCAATGAGCAGTTCTTC. Encoded protein: CATSDRGSPFNEQFF. The chain carries TRBV24-1 and TRBJ2-1; 7 positions match TRBD2. There are 15 residues in the CDR3. CDR1 KGHDR and CDR2 SFDVKD come from the germline V gene. The V segment lost 4 bases and the J segment 6 bases; nucleotides outside the gene matches: 8.

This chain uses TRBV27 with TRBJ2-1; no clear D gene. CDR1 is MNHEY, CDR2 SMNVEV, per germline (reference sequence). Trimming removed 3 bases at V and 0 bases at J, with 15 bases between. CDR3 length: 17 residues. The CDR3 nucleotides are TGTGCCAGCAGTTTTTGGTTGGCACCGAGCTCCTACAATGAGCAGTTCTTC. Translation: CASSFWLAPSSYNEQFF.